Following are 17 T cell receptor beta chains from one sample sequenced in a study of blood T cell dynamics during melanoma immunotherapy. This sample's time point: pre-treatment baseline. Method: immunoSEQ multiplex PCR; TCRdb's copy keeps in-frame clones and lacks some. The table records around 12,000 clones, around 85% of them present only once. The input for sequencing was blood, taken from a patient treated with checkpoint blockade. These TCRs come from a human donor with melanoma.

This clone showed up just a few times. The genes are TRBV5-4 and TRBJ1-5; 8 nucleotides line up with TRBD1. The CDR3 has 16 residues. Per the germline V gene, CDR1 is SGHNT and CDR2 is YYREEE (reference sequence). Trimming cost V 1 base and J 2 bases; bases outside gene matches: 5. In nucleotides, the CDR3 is TGTGCCAGCAGCTTGCGGTCAGGGGGCGGCAATCAGCCCCAGCATTTT. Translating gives CASSLRSGGGNQPQHF.

For the CDR3, the DNA is TGTGCCAGTAGTATCCGACACAGGAACACTGAAGCTTTCTTT. This encodes CASSIRHRNTEAFF. The chain employs TRBV19 and TRBJ1-1; D is unresolved. This CDR3 is 14 amino acids long. V dropped 3 bases and J dropped 1 base, with 9 bases sitting between them. In germline, CDR1 is LNHDA, CDR2 SQIVND (reference sequence).

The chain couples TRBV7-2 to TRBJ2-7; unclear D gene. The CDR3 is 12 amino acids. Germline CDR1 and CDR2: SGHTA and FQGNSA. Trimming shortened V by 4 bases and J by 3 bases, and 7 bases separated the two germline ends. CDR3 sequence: CASSSLSYEQYF. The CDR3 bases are TGTGCCAGCAGCTCCTTGAGCTACGAGCAGTACTTC.

The CDR3 region is CSVGSTMGNTIYF. The CDR3 DNA sequence: TGCAGCGTTGGGAGCACAATGGGAAACACCATATATTTT. The rearrangement joins TRBV29-1 to TRBJ1-3; D is unresolved. This CDR3 has 13 residues. The germline V and J ends were trimmed by 4 bases and 4 bases, with 11 bases remaining between them. Germline V gene data show CDR1 as SQVTM and CDR2 as ANQGSEA.

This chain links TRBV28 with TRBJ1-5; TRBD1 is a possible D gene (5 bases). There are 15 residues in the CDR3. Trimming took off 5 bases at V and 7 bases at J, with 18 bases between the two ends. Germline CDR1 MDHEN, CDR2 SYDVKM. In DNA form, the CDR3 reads TGTGCCAGCAGTCCCCATCGGGGGAACAAGCAGCCCCAGCATTTT. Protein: CASSPHRGNKQPQHF.

Here the CDR3 DNA reads TGTGCCAGCAAGATGGCAGATAATTCACCCCTCCACTTT. It encodes CASKMADNSPLHF. V usage is TRBV27 and J usage is TRBJ1-6, with D hard to call. This CDR3 spans 13 amino acids. Germline loops: CDR1 MNHEY, CDR2 SMNVEV (reference sequence). Trimming took 7 bases from V and 5 from J, leaving 9 bases between them.

CDR3 region: CASSVGHLEKLFF. In DNA form, the CDR3 reads TGTGCCAGCAGCGTGGGACACCTGGAAAAACTGTTTTTT. The chain recombines TRBV7-3 with TRBJ1-4, with D maybe TRBD1 (6 bases). Germline assignment: CDR1 SGHTA and CDR2 FQGTGA. V was shortened by 5 bases and J by 8 bases, with 12 bases between the two germline ends. This CDR3 spans 13 amino acids.

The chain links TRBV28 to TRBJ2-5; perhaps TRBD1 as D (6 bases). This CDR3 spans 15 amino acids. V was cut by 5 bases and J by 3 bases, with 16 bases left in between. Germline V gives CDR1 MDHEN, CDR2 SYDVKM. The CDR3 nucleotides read TGTGCCAGCAGTAACAGGGTTGATGGGGAAGAGACCCAGTACTTC. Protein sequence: CASSNRVDGEETQYF. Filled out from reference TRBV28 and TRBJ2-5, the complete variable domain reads DVKVTQSSRYLVKRTGEKVFLECVQDMDHENMFWYRQDPGLGLRLIYFSYDVKMKEKGDIPEGYSVSREKKERFSLILESASTNQTSMYLCASSNRVDGEETQYFGPGTRLLVL.

CDR3 in amino acids: CASSYGWGSGNTIYF. CDR3 sequence (DNA): TGTGCCAGCAGTTACGGTTGGGGATCTGGAAACACCATATATTTT. J is TRBJ1-3 and V is TRBV6-6; unclear D gene. The CDR3 sequence is 15 residues long. CDR1 is MNHNY, CDR2 SVGAGI, per germline (reference sequence). V lost 2 bases and J 1 base, leaving 9 bases between the germline ends.

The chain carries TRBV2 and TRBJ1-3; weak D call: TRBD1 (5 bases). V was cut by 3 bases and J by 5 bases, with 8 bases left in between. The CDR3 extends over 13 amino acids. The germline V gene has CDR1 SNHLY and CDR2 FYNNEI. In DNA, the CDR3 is TGTGCCAGCAGTGAGGACACCAGAAACACCATATATTTT. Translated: CASSEDTRNTIYF.

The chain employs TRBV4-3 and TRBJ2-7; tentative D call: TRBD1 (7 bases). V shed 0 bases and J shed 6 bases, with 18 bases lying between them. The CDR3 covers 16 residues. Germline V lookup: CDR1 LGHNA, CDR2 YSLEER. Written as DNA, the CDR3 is TGCGCCAGCAGCCAAGAAGTTGGAGGGGGCTGGAGCGAGCAGTACTTC. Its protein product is CASSQEVGGGWSEQYF.

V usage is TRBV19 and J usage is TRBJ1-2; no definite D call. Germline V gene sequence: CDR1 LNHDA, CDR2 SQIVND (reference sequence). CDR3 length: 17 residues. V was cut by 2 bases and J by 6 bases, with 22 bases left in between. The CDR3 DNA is TGTGCCAGTAGTATACCGTTTGGTAAAAGGGAGGGTGATGGCTACACCTTC. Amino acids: CASSIPFGKREGDGYTF.

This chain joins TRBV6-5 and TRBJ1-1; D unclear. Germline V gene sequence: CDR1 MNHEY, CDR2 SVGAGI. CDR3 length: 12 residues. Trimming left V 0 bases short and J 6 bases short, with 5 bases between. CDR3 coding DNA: TGTGCCAGCAGTTACTCCCGCGCTGAAGCTTTCTTT. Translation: CASSYSRAEAFF.

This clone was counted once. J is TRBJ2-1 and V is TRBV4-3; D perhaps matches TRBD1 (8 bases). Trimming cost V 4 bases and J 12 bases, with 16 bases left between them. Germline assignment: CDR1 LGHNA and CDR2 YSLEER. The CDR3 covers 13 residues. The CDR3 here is CASSLGGDRRQFF. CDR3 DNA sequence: TGCGCCAGCAGCCTAGGGGGGGACAGGCGGCAGTTCTTC.

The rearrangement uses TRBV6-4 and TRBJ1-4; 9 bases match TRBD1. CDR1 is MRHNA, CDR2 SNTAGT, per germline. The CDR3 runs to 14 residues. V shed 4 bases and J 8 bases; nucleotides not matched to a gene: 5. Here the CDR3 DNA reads TGTGCCAGCAGTGTGGACAGGGGTAGCGAAAAACTGTTTTTT. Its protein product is CASSVDRGSEKLFF.

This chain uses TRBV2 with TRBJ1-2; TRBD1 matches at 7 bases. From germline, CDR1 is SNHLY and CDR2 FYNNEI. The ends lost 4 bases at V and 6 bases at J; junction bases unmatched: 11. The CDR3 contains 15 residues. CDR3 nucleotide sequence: TGTGCCAGCAGTGGGGGTAGGGGGCTAAGCGATGGCTACACCTTC. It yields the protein CASSGGRGLSDGYTF.

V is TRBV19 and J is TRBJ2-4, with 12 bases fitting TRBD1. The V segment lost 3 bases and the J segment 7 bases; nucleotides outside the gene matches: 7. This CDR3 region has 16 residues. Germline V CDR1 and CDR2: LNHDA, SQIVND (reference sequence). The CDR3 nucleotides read TGTGCCAGTAGTATTTTGGCGGGACAGGGGGCGAACATTCAGTACTTC. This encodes CASSILAGQGANIQYF.